This is a list of T cell receptor beta chains from one sample in a study of cytomegalovirus exposure and HLA in healthy donors. The assay was immunoSEQ multiplex PCR, and TCRdb's table has in-frame clones only and misses some. Found here are about 190,000 clones, 60% to 80% of them singletons; the top ten hold roughly 2.8%. What was sequenced was PBMCs. The receptor source for this set is a woman younger than 45 in good health and CMV-seropositive. CDR3s include the opening cysteine and the closing phenylalanine or tryptophan. Fields, in order: D gene, V gene, J gene, clone size, CDR3 DNA, CDR3 protein. A D gene is named only where the DNA matches it firmly. Expanded clones are given a class, and other clones once, few, many or no size at all.

>.|TRBV4-2|TRBJ2-3|few
TGTGCCAGCAGCCAAGGTCGGGAACTAGAGCGCACAGATACGCAGTATTTT
CASSQGRELERTDTQYF
>TRBD1|TRBV27|TRBJ2-3|.
TGTGCCAGCAGTCCGAACGCGGACAGGGCGGAAACAGATACGCAGTATTTT
CASSPNADRAETDTQYF
>.|TRBV2|TRBJ2-7|.
TGTGCCAGCAGTGAAGATCCCTGGAGCTCCTACGAGCAGTACTTC
CASSEDPWSSYEQYF
>.|TRBV28|TRBJ2-7|.
TGTGCCAGCAGTTCACGATCGAACAGGAACTCCTACGAGCAGTACTTC
CASSSRSNRNSYEQYF
>TRBD2|TRBV5-4|TRBJ2-7|.
TGTGCCAGCAGCTTGGCCACTAGCGGGTACGAGCAGTACTTC
CASSLATSGYEQYF
>TRBD2|TRBV7-2|TRBJ2-3|.
TGTGCCAGCAGCCTAAGGGAAGCGGGAGCCGCAACAGATACGCAGTATTTT
CASSLREAGAATDTQYF
>.|TRBV28|TRBJ1-2|.
TGTGCCAGCAGCCCCGGGGGGGGTACGGATGGCTACACCTTC
CASSPGGGTDGYTF
>.|TRBV27|TRBJ2-1|.
TGTGCCAGCAGTGAAGCGCCCCTAAATGAGCAGTTCTTC
CASSEAPLNEQFF
>.|TRBV6-5|TRBJ2-1|.
TGTGCCAGCAGCCCACGGCCCACCGGAGATGAGCAGTTCTTC
CASSPRPTGDEQFF
>.|TRBV11-2|TRBJ2-2|.
TGTGCCAGCAGCTTAGATCCCCCCTGGGGGGACAGATTGAGGACCGGGGAGCTGTTTTTT
CASSLDPPWGDRLRTGELFF
>.|TRBV6-5|TRBJ2-7|.
TGTGCCAGCAGTTACGGTATGACGTTAGGTGGCGGGGAGCAGTACTTC
CASSYGMTLGGGEQYF
>.|TRBV7-9|TRBJ1-2|.
TGTGCCAGCAGCTTAGCTCAGGGGGGCTACACCTTC
CASSLAQGGYTF
>.|TRBV4-2|TRBJ2-1|.
TGTGCCAGCAGCCTAGGGGCCTTCCGGGAGCAGTTCTTC
CASSLGAFREQFF
>.|TRBV21-1|TRBJ2-6|.
TGTGCCAGCGGCCCCTACCAGCGATCTGGGGCCAACGTCCTGACTTTC
CASGPYQRSGANVLTF
>TRBD1|TRBV6-6|TRBJ2-7|.
TGTGCCAGCAGTTTCCTAACAGGGGAGATCGACGAGCAGTACTTC
CASSFLTGEIDEQYF
>TRBD1|TRBV6-6|TRBJ2-1|.
TGTGCCAGCAGTTACAAGACAGGGTTAGGGTTCTTC
CASSYKTGLGFF
>TRBD1|TRBV19|TRBJ1-5|.
TGTGCCAGTAGCACCGGGACAGGGAACAATCAGCCCCAGCATTTT
CASSTGTGNNQPQHF
>TRBD2|TRBV27|TRBJ2-7|few
TGTGCCAGCAGACCTAGCGGGACACCCTACGAGCAGTACTTC
CASRPSGTPYEQYF
>.|TRBV28|TRBJ1-5|.
TGTGCCAGCAGTCCCTCGGTTGGCAATCAGCCCCAGCATTTT
CASSPSVGNQPQHF
>.|TRBV28|TRBJ2-7|.
TGTGCCAGCAGTTTCAACTACGAGCAGTACTTC
CASSFNYEQYF
>.|TRBV6-5|TRBJ2-2|few
TGTGCCACCCATGGGGGGGCCTCAACCGGGGAGCTGTTTTTT
CATHGGASTGELFF
>.|TRBV5-1|TRBJ1-6|.
TGCGCCAGCAGCTTGGACGGGAGCTCCTATAATTCACCCCTCCACTTT
CASSLDGSSYNSPLHF
>TRBD2|TRBV5-1|TRBJ2-1|.
TGCGCCAGCAGCGGAACACTAGCGGGAGGGATCAATGAGCAGTTCTTC
CASSGTLAGGINEQFF
>.|TRBV4-2|TRBJ2-3|.
TGTGCCAGCAGTCAATTGGAGTCCACAGATACGCAGTATTTT
CASSQLESTDTQYF
>TRBD2|TRBV10-3|TRBJ2-5|.
TGTGCCATCAGTGAGGGGGTAGCGGGCCAAGAGACCCAGTACTTC
CAISEGVAGQETQYF
>TRBD1|TRBV19|TRBJ2-7|.
TGTGCCACCGGACAGGGAACCTACGAGCAGTACTTC
CATGQGTYEQYF
>.|TRBV19|TRBJ2-1|.
TGTGCCAGTAGTACGGGAGTCGGGCCCAATGAGCAGTTCTTC
CASSTGVGPNEQFF
>.|TRBV4-1|TRBJ2-7|.
TGCGCCATTTTTTTCAAGCAGAAGGCGGCATACGAGCAGTACTTC
CAIFFKQKAAYEQYF
>.|TRBV11-1|TRBJ2-7|.
TGTGCCAGCAGCCTTCGACAGCACTCCTACGAGCAGTACTTC
CASSLRQHSYEQYF
>TRBD1|TRBV2|TRBJ2-3|.
TGTGCCACCAGGACAGGGGGAATGGATACGCAGTATTTT
CATRTGGMDTQYF
>TRBD2|TRBV7-9|TRBJ2-1|.
TGTGCCAGCAGCTCTGAACTAGCGGGCTACAATGAGCAGTTCTTC
CASSSELAGYNEQFF
>.|TRBV2|TRBJ2-7|.
TGTGCCAGCAGTGAGCGGGGCGGAGACTCCTACGAGCAGTACTTC
CASSERGGDSYEQYF
>TRBD1|TRBV5-6|TRBJ2-1|.
TGTGCCAGCAGCAGGGACAGCCTCTCCAATGAGCAGTTCTTC
CASSRDSLSNEQFF
>TRBD2|TRBV6-6|TRBJ2-1|.
TGTGCCAGCGAAAACGGGGGGGGCCTGGGGAATGAGCAGTTCTTC
CASENGGGLGNEQFF
>.|TRBV20-1|TRBJ2-3|.
TGCAGTGCCCAGATCACAGATACGCAGTATTTT
CSAQITDTQYF
>TRBD1|TRBV10-3|TRBJ2-7|.
TGTGCCATCAGTATCGGGACAGGGGGCTACGAGCAGTACTTC
CAISIGTGGYEQYF
>.|TRBV6-4|TRBJ2-1|.
TGTGCCAGCAGTGACCGAGGAGGGGAGCCCAACAATGAGCAGTTCTTC
CASSDRGGEPNNEQFF
>.|TRBV7-9|TRBJ2-7|.
TGTGCCACCTCCCCCGGGGGAAGGTACGAGCAGTACTTC
CATSPGGRYEQYF
>TRBD1|TRBV4-1|TRBJ1-1|.
TGCGCCAGCAGCCAAGCTCCGGGACAGGGCCCGGCTGAAGCTTTCTTT
CASSQAPGQGPAEAFF
>.|TRBV11-1|TRBJ2-7|.
TGTGCCAGCAGCATCAGGGTTGCCAACGAGCAGTACTTC
CASSIRVANEQYF
>.|TRBV7-6|TRBJ2-1|.
TGTGCCAGCAGCTTGCCCCCGGCAGGGGAATTTAATGAGCAGTTCTTC
CASSLPPAGEFNEQFF
>TRBD2|TRBV5-1|TRBJ2-7|.
TGCGCCAGCAGTTTGGATCCTAGCGGGCCCTACGAGCAGTACTTC
CASSLDPSGPYEQYF
>.|TRBV4-1|TRBJ1-1|once
TGCGCCAGCAGCCAAGGGTTCAGGGAGGTTTACACTGAAGCTTTCTTT
CASSQGFREVYTEAFF
>.|TRBV5-1|TRBJ2-2|.
TGCGCCAGCAGCAAAACTAACACCGGGGAGCTGTTTTTT
CASSKTNTGELFF
>.|TRBV4-1|TRBJ1-1|medium-sized
TGCGCCAGCAGCCAAGTGGGGAGGGGCACTGAAGCTTTCTTT
CASSQVGRGTEAFF
>.|TRBV7-2|TRBJ2-3|.
TGTGCCAGCAGCTACCAGGGGTCCGTAGGGAAGACAGATACGCAGTATTTT
CASSYQGSVGKTDTQYF
>TRBD1|TRBV15|TRBJ1-2|.
TGTGCCACCAGCAGGGACAGGGCGGGTAAAGGCTACACCTTC
CATSRDRAGKGYTF
>.|TRBV25-1|TRBJ1-1|few
TGTGCCAGCAGTGAACTTCATTTGTCCAGGGAAAAAGCTTTCTTT
CASSELHLSREKAFF
>.|TRBV27|TRBJ1-1|.
TGTGCCAGCAGTTTTGCCCCGGGGGGAGGCATTGAAGCTTTCTTT
CASSFAPGGGIEAFF
>TRBD1|TRBV9|TRBJ2-5|.
TGTGCCAGCAGTTTGCAGGGGGCGCCCGGGGAGACCCAGTACTTC
CASSLQGAPGETQYF
>.|TRBV5-1|TRBJ2-7|once
TGCGCCAGCAGCTTGGGCGGTGACTCCTACGAGCAGTACTTC
CASSLGGDSYEQYF